The 29 T cell receptor beta chains presented below share a single source sample, sequenced in a study of blood T cell repertoires in COVID-19. Libraries were prepared by immunoSEQ multiplex PCR; TCRdb keeps only in-frame clonotypes and omits some of them. The sample includes some 240,000 clones, roughly four fifths of them seen just once. Sample: peripheral blood. These receptors were taken from a woman aged 80 or over with acute or convalescent COVID-19.

The sample holds many counts of this clone. The chain uses TRBV28 and TRBJ1-2, with TRBD1 as a possible D gene (5 bases). V shed 8 bases and J shed 4 bases, with 20 bases lying between them. CDR3 length: 15 residues. Germline CDR1 reads MDHEN; CDR2 reads SYDVKM. The CDR3 spells CASYPPGLMSYGYTF. The CDR3 DNA sequence: TGTGCCAGCTATCCTCCGGGACTGATGTCCTATGGCTACACCTTC.

This clone was picked up one time. V is TRBV28 and J is TRBJ1-5; 10 positions agree with TRBD1. V shed 5 bases, J shed 7 bases, and the junction held 8 bases outside the gene matches. Germline loops: CDR1 MDHEN, CDR2 SYDVKM. The CDR3 is 15 amino acids. CDR3 nucleotides: TGTGCCAGCAGTCCAACGACAGGGGGCGTGCAGCCCCAGCATTTT. The encoded protein is CASSPTTGGVQPQHF.

This clone came up once. The genes are TRBV7-6 and TRBJ1-2; tentative D call: TRBD1 (5 bases). V shed 0 bases and J shed 5 bases, with 13 bases lying between them. The CDR3 has 15 residues. From germline, CDR1 is SGHVS and CDR2 FNYEAQ. The CDR3 DNA sequence: TGTGCCAGCAGCTTAGCATCGGGGGAGGGGTATGGCTACACCTTC. As protein: CASSLASGEGYGYTF.

J is TRBJ1-5 and V is TRBV5-8; D not certain. CDR1 SGHTS and CDR2 YDEGEE come from the germline V gene. V lost 0 bases, J lost 0 bases, and 7 bases lay in between. The CDR3 is made up of 15 amino acids. In DNA, the CDR3 is TGTGCCAGCAGCTTGGAAGACAATAGCAATCAGCCCCAGCATTTT. Translation: CASSLEDNSNQPQHF.

This clone has just one count. This chain links TRBV9 with TRBJ2-5, with 8 bases that match TRBD1. Trimming took 4 bases from V and 5 from J; bases not matched to a gene: 10. Germline V lookup: CDR1 SGDLS, CDR2 YYNGEE. The CDR3 length is 15 residues. In DNA, the CDR3 is TGTGCCAGCAGCCTCCACCAGGGGGCTGGGGAGACCCAGTACTTC. Its translation: CASSLHQGAGETQYF.

The chain couples TRBV10-3 to TRBJ1-1, with D unresolved. CDR1 and CDR2 (germline): ENHRY, SYGVKD. CDR3 length: 15 residues. The V end lost 2 bases, the J end lost 7 bases, and 17 bases lay between the germline ends. CDR3 coding DNA: TGTGCCATCAGTGAGAAGTTGGCAGGTGGTAGTGAAGCTTTCTTT. Its protein product is CAISEKLAGGSEAFF.

The chain links TRBV3-1 (or the pseudogene TRBV3-2) to TRBJ1-1; unclear D gene. With 0 bases removed from V and 1 base from J, the gap between germline ends came to 6 bases. Germline V CDR1 and CDR2: LGHDT, YNNKEL (reference sequence). The CDR3 is 14 amino acids. CDR3 amino acids: CASSQDNRNTEAFF. The DNA of the CDR3 is TGTGCCAGCAGCCAAGATAATCGGAACACTGAAGCTTTCTTT.

This sequence joins TRBV9 and TRBJ2-5; 8 nucleotides align to TRBD2. Germline CDR1 SGDLS, CDR2 YYNGEE. The junction had 4 bases not matched to a gene; V was cut back by 4 bases and J by 2 bases. The CDR3 length is 14 residues. The CDR3 DNA follows: TGTGCCAGCAGCCAGGGGACTAGACAAGAGACCCAGTACTTC. This gives the protein CASSQGTRQETQYF.

This clone was seen more than once but under ten times. The chain employs TRBV5-8 and TRBJ2-7, with D possibly being TRBD2 (6 bases). Between the trimmed V and J ends, which lost 3 bases and 7 bases, there was a span of 14 bases. From germline, CDR1 is SGHTS and CDR2 YDEGEE. The CDR3 has 13 amino acids. The CDR3 region has the DNA TGTGCCAGCAGCTACGGACTACCGGGGGAGCAGTACTTC. Residues: CASSYGLPGEQYF.

This clone has a single count. One junction end does not reproduce the germline sequence, and a read error may be involved. The rearrangement uses TRBV10-1 and TRBJ1-2; 7 bases map to TRBD1. This CDR3 region has 18 residues. Germline V gives CDR1 WNHNN, CDR2 SYGVQD (reference sequence). CDR3 protein: CASTENGAHRGWQYGYTF. For the CDR3, the DNA is TGCGCTAGCACGGAGAACGGGGCCCACAGGGGTTGGCAGTATGGCTACACCTTC.

The sample holds a few counts of this clone. J is TRBJ2-7 and V is TRBV24-1; TRBD1 aligns across 8 bases. The CDR3 has 15 amino acids. V shed 6 bases, J shed 6 bases, and the junction held 12 bases outside the gene matches. CDR1 KGHDR and CDR2 SFDVKD come from the germline V gene. Here the CDR3 reads CATSNTGTGSSEQYF. The CDR3 DNA is TGTGCCACCAGTAACACTGGGACAGGTAGTTCCGAGCAGTACTTC.

Comments on this clone: Other nucleotide sequences from this sample produce the same CDR3. The DNA of the CDR3 is TGTGCCAGCTCACCACAGGGGGACTATGGCTACACCTTC. As protein: CASSPQGDYGYTF. The rearrangement links TRBV18 to TRBJ1-2, with a weak D call TRBD1 (6 bases). Germline V gives CDR1 KGHSH, CDR2 LQKENI. The length of the CDR3 is 13 residues. V was cut by 1 base and J by 3 bases, with 6 bases left in between.

On this clone: The same CDR3 arises from other DNA sequences in this sample as well. The rearrangement links TRBV5-4 to TRBJ1-1; D is perhaps TRBD1 (5 bases). The CDR3 has 15 amino acids. Trimming removed 0 bases at V and 3 bases at J, with 12 bases between. Germline V CDR1 and CDR2: SGHNT, YYREEE (reference sequence). The CDR3 spells CASSLDPGWDTEAFF. The CDR3 DNA follows: TGTGCCAGCAGCTTGGACCCAGGGTGGGACACTGAAGCTTTCTTT.

The chain combines TRBV30 with TRBJ1-5, with 9 bases fitting TRBD1. Per germline, CDR1 GTSNPN and CDR2 SVGIG (reference sequence). The CDR3 is made up of 13 amino acids. J lost 7 bases, V lost 3 bases, and 4 bases had no gene match. The CDR3 coding sequence is TGTGCCTGGAGCGGACAGGGGTCCCAGCCCCAGCATTTT. Residues: CAWSGQGSQPQHF.

The chain couples TRBV6-5 to TRBJ2-2, with a tentative D call TRBD1 (6 bases). Germline V CDR1 and CDR2: MNHEY, SVGAGI. Trimming pared 6 bases from V and 5 bases from J, leaving 13 bases between. This CDR3 has 14 amino acids. CDR3: CASSPSGVTGELFF. CDR3 coding DNA: TGTGCCAGCAGCCCGTCAGGGGTGACCGGGGAGCTGTTTTTT.

The gene calls are TRBV9 and TRBJ2-7, with D possibly being TRBD2 (5 bases). Germline V gene sequence: CDR1 SGDLS, CDR2 YYNGEE. CDR3 size: 15 residues. Trimming took off 0 bases at V and 5 bases at J, with 15 bases between the two ends. The CDR3 protein is CASSVASRRADEQYF. As DNA, the CDR3 is TGTGCCAGCAGCGTAGCATCACGGCGGGCTGACGAGCAGTACTTC.

Written as DNA, the CDR3 is TGTGCCAGCAGTTCCCACAGGGCAGAAGAGACCCAGTACTTC. Its protein is CASSSHRAEETQYF. The chain combines TRBV27 with TRBJ2-5; D might be TRBD1 (6 bases). The V end was cut by 4 bases, the J end by 3 bases, with 12 bases between. The length of the CDR3 is 14 residues. Germline values: CDR1 MNHEY, CDR2 SMNVEV (reference sequence).

The table lists this clone with a count of one. The chain has TRBV4-1 and TRBJ2-1; D is possibly TRBD2 (5 bases). V dropped 3 bases and J dropped 5 bases, with 14 bases sitting between them. CDR3 size: 15 residues. CDR1 and CDR2 from the germline V gene are MGHRA and YSYEKL. This CDR3 reads CASSQTHRENNEQFF. CDR3 nucleotides: TGCGCCAGCAGCCAGACTCACCGGGAAAACAATGAGCAGTTCTTC.

The rearrangement uses TRBV27 and TRBJ1-5; TRBD1 matches 9 bases. Unmatched junction bases numbered 1, after V lost 0 bases and J lost 1 base. The CDR3 length is 16 residues. The V gene's germline CDR1 is MNHEY and CDR2 SMNVEV (reference sequence). The DNA of the CDR3 is TGTGCCAGCAGTTTATCGGGACAGGGAAGCAATCAGCCCCAGCATTTT. This gives the protein CASSLSGQGSNQPQHF.

A note on this clone: Other DNA sequences from this sample encode an identical CDR3 as well. This chain uses TRBV2 with TRBJ1-1; D might be TRBD1 (5 bases). The V end was cut by 0 bases, the J end by 7 bases, with 9 bases between. Germline assignment: CDR1 SNHLY and CDR2 FYNNEI. This CDR3 region has 13 residues. The CDR3 reads CASSEAAGGEAFF. DNA for the CDR3: TGTGCCAGCAGTGAAGCGGCCGGGGGTGAAGCTTTCTTT.

The chain links TRBV18 to TRBJ2-3; D not resolved. This CDR3 has 15 residues. V lost 2 bases, J lost 4 bases, and 13 bases lay in between. Germline V lookup: CDR1 KGHSH, CDR2 LQKENI. DNA for the CDR3: TGTGCCAGCTCACCAAGCGCCCCCAGATCAGATACGCAGTATTTT. Its protein product is CASSPSAPRSDTQYF.

The rearrangement uses TRBV28 and TRBJ1-5; the D gene is possibly TRBD1 (5 bases). This CDR3 comprises 13 residues. Trimming pared 11 bases from V and 1 base from J, leaving 12 bases between. Germline CDR1 MDHEN, CDR2 SYDVKM. CDR3 sequence (DNA): TGTGCCCTTCGGCGGGGCAGCAATCAGCCCCAGCATTTT. Translating gives CALRRGSNQPQHF.

This sequence joins TRBV13 and TRBJ1-1; D perhaps matches TRBD1 (6 bases). The germline V gene encodes CDR1 PRHDT and CDR2 FYEKMQ (reference sequence). The CDR3 length is 16 residues. Trimming pared 0 bases from V and 3 bases from J, leaving 14 bases between. The CDR3 sequence: CASSLGQSRGDTEAFF. The CDR3 DNA follows: TGTGCCAGCAGCTTAGGCCAGAGCAGGGGTGACACTGAAGCTTTCTTT.

J is TRBJ2-7 and V is TRBV19, with D possibly being TRBD1 (5 bases). The V end lost 3 bases, the J end lost 3 bases, and 9 bases lay between the germline ends. The CDR3 has 13 amino acids. Germline values: CDR1 LNHDA, CDR2 SQIVND (reference sequence). CDR3 region: CASSIVQGYEQYF. The CDR3 region has the DNA TGTGCCAGTAGTATCGTCCAGGGCTACGAGCAGTACTTC.

The gene calls are TRBV12-2 and TRBJ2-2; the table's TRBD1 call for D was not verified on the DNA. TRBV12-2 is a known pseudogene. The CDR3 sequence is 16 residues long. The CDR3 DNA reads as TGTGCAAGTCGCGAACCACGACAGGGTTTGAGCGGGGAGCTGTTTTTT. Amino acids: CASREPRQGLSGELFF.

CDR3 sequence: CASSPLQLRSGNTIYF. The CDR3 DNA is TGTGCCAGCTCACCCCTACAGCTCCGCTCTGGAAACACCATATATTTT. The V gene is TRBV18, the J gene TRBJ1-3, with unresolved D. V lost 3 bases and J 0 bases, leaving 12 bases between the germline ends. The CDR3 has 16 residues. The germline CDR1 and CDR2 sequences are KGHSH and LQKENI.

The rearrangement joins TRBV28 to TRBJ2-3; 10 bases are a match to TRBD2. Germline values: CDR1 MDHEN, CDR2 SYDVKM. This CDR3 spans 17 amino acids. Trimming took 3 bases from V and 0 from J; bases not matched to a gene: 6. The CDR3: CASSFGKRGGSTDTQYF. CDR3 coding DNA: TGTGCCAGCAGTTTCGGAAAGCGGGGGGGGAGCACAGATACGCAGTATTTT. Together with reference TRBV28 and TRBJ2-3, the CDR3 gives the full variable domain: DVKVTQSSRYLVKRTGEKVFLECVQDMDHENMFWYRQDPGLGLRLIYFSYDVKMKEKGDIPEGYSVSREKKERFSLILESASTNQTSMYLCASSFGKRGGSTDTQYFGPGTRLTVL.

This chain links TRBV11-3 with TRBJ2-7, with unresolved D. The CDR3 loop spans 14 amino acids. From germline, CDR1 is SGHNT and CDR2 YENEEA. Trimming left V 1 base short and J 6 bases short, with 13 bases between. The CDR3 region is CASSLGGPPTEQYF. Written as DNA, the CDR3 is TGTGCCAGCAGCTTAGGTGGGCCCCCTACCGAGCAGTACTTC.

This sequence joins TRBV7-2 and TRBJ2-3; the D gene is possibly TRBD2 (5 bases). Trimming removed 4 bases from V and 0 bases from J, with 8 bases in between. Germline loops: CDR1 SGHTA, CDR2 FQGNSA. There are 14 residues in the CDR3. CDR3 residues: CASSSRTSTDTQYF. As DNA, the CDR3 is TGTGCCAGCAGCTCTCGGACTAGCACAGATACGCAGTATTTT.